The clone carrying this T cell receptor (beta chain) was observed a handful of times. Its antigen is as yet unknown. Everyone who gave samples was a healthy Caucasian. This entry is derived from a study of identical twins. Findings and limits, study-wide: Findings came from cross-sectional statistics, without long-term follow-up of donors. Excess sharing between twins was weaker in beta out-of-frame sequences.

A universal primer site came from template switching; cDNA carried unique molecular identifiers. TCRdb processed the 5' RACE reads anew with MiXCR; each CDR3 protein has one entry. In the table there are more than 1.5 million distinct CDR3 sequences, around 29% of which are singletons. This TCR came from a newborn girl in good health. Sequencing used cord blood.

CDR3 residues: CASSLRGQVGAEAFF. CDR3 nucleotide sequence: TGCGCCAGCAGCTTGCGGGGTCAAGTCGGGGCTGAAGCTTTCTTT. This rearrangement joins TRBV5-1 to TRBJ1-1; D call uncertain. The CDR3 has 15 residues. Per germline, CDR1 SGHRS and CDR2 YFSETQ. V shed 1 base and J shed 6 bases, with 16 bases lying between them. Combining the CDR3 with reference TRBV5-1 and TRBJ1-1 gives the whole variable domain KAGVTQTPRYLIKTRGQQVTLSCSPISGHRSVSWYQQTPGQGLQFLFEYFSETQRNKGNFPGRFSGRQFSNSRSEMNVSTLELGDSALYLCASSLRGQVGAEAFFGQGTRLTVV.